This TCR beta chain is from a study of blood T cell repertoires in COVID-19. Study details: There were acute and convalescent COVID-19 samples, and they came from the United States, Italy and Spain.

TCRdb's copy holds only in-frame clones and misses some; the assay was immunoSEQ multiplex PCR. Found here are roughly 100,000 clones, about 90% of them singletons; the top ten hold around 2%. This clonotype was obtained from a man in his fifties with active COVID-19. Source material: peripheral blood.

The CDR3 DNA reads as TGCGCCAGCAGCCCGGTAACAGGGACCTCTGGAAACACCATATATTTT. Translating gives CASSPVTGTSGNTIYF. V and J are TRBV5-1 and TRBJ1-3; perhaps TRBD1 as D (6 bases). The ends were cut back, 4 bases at V and 0 bases at J, with 14 bases in the middle. The germline V gene encodes CDR1 SGHRS and CDR2 YFSETQ. This CDR3 comprises 16 residues.